One T cell receptor (beta chain) is described in this entry. What it binds is unknown. There are 15 residues in the CDR3. Trimming removed 3 bases from V and 3 bases from J, with 15 bases in between. The germline V gene encodes CDR1 SQVTM and CDR2 ANQGSEA. The second PCR ran roughly 7 to 11 cycles with a sample-barcoded 5' primer and J-beta primers. A tag from a template-switch adaptor with 12 random nucleotides marked each cDNA molecule. TCRdb re-called the 5' RACE reads with MiXCR, one entry per CDR3 protein. Among roughly 800,000 distinct CDR3 sequences, more than 25% were seen once, and the ten largest hold around 2.9%. The data derive from a study of blood T cells in healthy people across ages. General observations from the study: Estimates of total diversity, which came from one million sequenced T cells, were considered to be underestimates. The fall in TCR beta diversity per million T cells was roughly linear with age.

These data were also reused for a study on T cells of mothers and their children. From that report: The study obtained over 9.5 million TCR beta CDR3 reads per mother and 3 million to 3.5 million per child.

V usage is TRBV29-1 and J usage is TRBJ2-4; D gene ambiguous. Material for sequencing was blood. This sequence was found in a boy younger than 18 in good health. The CDR3, as DNA: TGCAGCGTTGATGGAGTACAGCACGGCAAAAACATTCAGTACTTC. Amino acid sequence: CSVDGVQHGKNIQYF.